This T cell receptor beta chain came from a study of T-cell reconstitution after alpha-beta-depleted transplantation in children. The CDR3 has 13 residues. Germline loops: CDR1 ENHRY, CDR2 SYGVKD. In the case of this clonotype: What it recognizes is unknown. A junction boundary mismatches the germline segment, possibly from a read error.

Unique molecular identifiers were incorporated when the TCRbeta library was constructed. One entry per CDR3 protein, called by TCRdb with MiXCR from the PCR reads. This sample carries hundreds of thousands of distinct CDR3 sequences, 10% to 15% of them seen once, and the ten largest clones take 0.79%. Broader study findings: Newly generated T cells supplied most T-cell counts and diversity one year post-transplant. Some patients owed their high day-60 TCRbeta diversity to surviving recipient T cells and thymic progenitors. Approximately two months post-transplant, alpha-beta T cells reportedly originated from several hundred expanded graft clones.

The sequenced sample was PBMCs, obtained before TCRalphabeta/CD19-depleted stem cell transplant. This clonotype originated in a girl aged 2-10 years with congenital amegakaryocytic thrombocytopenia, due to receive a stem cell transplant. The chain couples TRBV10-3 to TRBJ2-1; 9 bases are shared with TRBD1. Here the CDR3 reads CVIRGTGRNEQFF. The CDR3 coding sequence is TGTGTCATCAGGGGGACAGGGAGGAATGAGCAGTTCTTC.